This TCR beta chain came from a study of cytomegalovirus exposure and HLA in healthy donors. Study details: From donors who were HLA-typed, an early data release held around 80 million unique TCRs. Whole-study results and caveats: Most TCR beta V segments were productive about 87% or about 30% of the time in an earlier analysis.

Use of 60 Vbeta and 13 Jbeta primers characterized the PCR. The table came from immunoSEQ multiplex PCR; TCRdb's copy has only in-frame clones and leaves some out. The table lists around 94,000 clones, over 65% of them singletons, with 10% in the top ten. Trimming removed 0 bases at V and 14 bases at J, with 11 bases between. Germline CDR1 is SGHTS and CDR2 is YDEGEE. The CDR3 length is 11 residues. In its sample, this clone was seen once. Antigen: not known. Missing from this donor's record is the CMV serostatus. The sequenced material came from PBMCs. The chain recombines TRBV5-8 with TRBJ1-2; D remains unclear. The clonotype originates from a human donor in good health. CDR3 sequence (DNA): TGTGCCAGCAGCTTGGCGGGTGCGAGGACCTTC. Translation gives CASSLAGARTF. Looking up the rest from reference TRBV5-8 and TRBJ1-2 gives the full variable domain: EAGVTQSPTHLIKTRGQQATLRCSPISGHTSVYWYQQALGLGLQFLLWYDEGEERNRGNFPPRFSGRQFPNYSSELNVNALELEDSALYLCASSLAGARTFGSGTRLTVV.